The rows below give T cell receptor beta chains drawn from one sample of a study of human T cells and chemical hapten exposure. TCRdb independently ran MiXCR on the RACE reads; one entry per CDR3 protein. The sample includes some 70,000 distinct CDR3 sequences, 9.5% to 13% of them seen just once. Sample: whole blood, taken in connection with sensitization to the hapten diphenylcyclopropenone (DPC). These receptor sequences come from a woman between 45 and 65 years old with alopecia areata. Some clones in this sample may be carry-over from other donors' samples. Both conserved end residues are part of each CDR3. D genes are given only for firm matches. Clone size is given for some rows only: seen once, a few or many times, or a class if the clone is expanded.

few	TRBV2	NA	TRBJ1-1	TGTGCCAGCAAGGCCAGAGATACACCGAACACTGAAGCTTTCTTT	CASKARDTPNTEAFF
many	TRBV19	NA	TRBJ1-4	TGTGCCAGTAAGCACCTGACAACTAATGAAAAACTGTTTTTT	CASKHLTTNEKLFF
NA	TRBV10-3	NA	TRBJ1-1	TGTGCCAACGGGCGGGGTAAGGACACTGAAGCTTTCTTT	CANGRGKDTEAFF
many	TRBV7-2	NA	TRBJ2-1	TGTGCCAGCAGCTCCCCCTGGGCAGGGCAAGACAGCTCCTACAATGAGCAGTTCTTC	CASSSPWAGQDSSYNEQFF
many	TRBV3-1	NA	TRBJ2-7	TGTGCCAGCAGCCACGCCAGTGTTCACGAGCAGTACTTC	CASSHASVHEQYF
NA	TRBV20-1	NA	TRBJ1-5	TGCAGTGCTCCGGGGGGTCAGGTGGGCGATCAGCCCCAGCATTTT	CSAPGGQVGDQPQHF
many	TRBV20-1	TRBD2	TRBJ2-1	TGCAGTGCTAGAGAATTCCTAGCGGACTACAATGAGCAGTTCTTC	CSAREFLADYNEQFF
NA	TRBV7-8	TRBD2	TRBJ2-7	TGTGCCAGCAGCTTAGGGGGACTAGCGAACTCCTACGAGCAGTACTTC	CASSLGGLANSYEQYF
many	TRBV18	NA	TRBJ1-3	TGTGCCAGCTCACCAGACTTCGGGACACCTGGAAACACCATATATTTT	CASSPDFGTPGNTIYF
many	TRBV12-3/TRBV12-4	TRBD2	TRBJ2-3	TGTGCCAGCACCAGGCGGCTAGCGGGAGCAGATACGCAGTATTTT	CASTRRLAGADTQYF
NA	TRBV7-8	NA	TRBJ1-3	TGTGCCAGCAGCTTAGATCCTTTGGGGTACTCTGGAAACACCATATATTTT	CASSLDPLGYSGNTIYF
NA	TRBV28	NA	TRBJ2-4	TGTGCCAGCAGAATCCAGGGCCGGGCCATTCAGTACTTC	CASRIQGRAIQYF
many	TRBV27	NA	TRBJ1-6	TGTGCCAGCAGTTTAGGGCAGGGACGTTCACCCCTCCACTTT	CASSLGQGRSPLHF
few	TRBV6-5	NA	TRBJ2-5	TGTGCCAGCAGTTACTCGACAAAGGGAGAGACCCAGTACTTC	CASSYSTKGETQYF
many	TRBV7-6	NA	TRBJ2-3	TGTGCCAGCAGCATACGAGGACCCACAGATACGCAGTATTTT	CASSIRGPTDTQYF
NA	TRBV29-1	NA	TRBJ2-7	TGCAGCGTTGGGGACGGCTACGAGCAGTACTTC	CSVGDGYEQYF
NA	TRBV28	NA	TRBJ1-6	TGTGCCAGCAGTTTCGTCACAGGGTTTAATTCACCCCTCCACTTT	CASSFVTGFNSPLHF
many	TRBV4-3	NA	TRBJ2-1	TGCGCCAGCAGCCAAGAGAGGGGCCTACTAGTCTCGTTCTTC	CASSQERGLLVSFF
many	TRBV19	TRBD2	TRBJ2-7	TGTGCCAGTAGTGGACCAACTAGCGGGAGGGCCCTAATCTACGAGCAGTACTTC	CASSGPTSGRALIYEQYF
NA	TRBV3-1	NA	TRBJ1-4	TGTGCCAGCAGCCTTTATTTGGAAGGGAAACTGTTTTTT	CASSLYLEGKLFF
few	TRBV7-2	NA	TRBJ2-7	TGTGCCAGCAGGGAGCCCAGGGCCCCCTACGAGCAGTACTTC	CASREPRAPYEQYF
many	TRBV28	TRBD2	TRBJ2-5	TGTGCCAGCAGTCCCACCGGGAGGGCCAACCAAGAGACCCAGTACTTC	CASSPTGRANQETQYF
NA	TRBV28	NA	TRBJ2-5	TGTGCCAGCAGCGAGCTAGGGAACCAAGAGACCCAGTACTTC	CASSELGNQETQYF
NA	TRBV18	NA	TRBJ1-3	TGTGCCAGCTTAAAACAGCGTTCTGGAAACACCATATATTTT	CASLKQRSGNTIYF
NA	TRBV18	NA	TRBJ2-1	TGTGCCAGCTCACCGGGCGGGTACAATGAGCAGTTCTTC	CASSPGGYNEQFF
NA	TRBV28	TRBD1	TRBJ2-7	TGTGCCAGCAGTTCCCGGGACAGGGCTTCCTCCTACGAGCAGTACTTC	CASSSRDRASSYEQYF
many	TRBV6-5	NA	TRBJ2-5	TGTGCCAGCAGTTACTCGCCGAACCAAGAGACCCAGTACTTC	CASSYSPNQETQYF